The T cell receptor beta chain described here comes from a study of cytomegalovirus exposure and HLA in healthy donors. In the study overall: Later, an analysis reported that the 130 or so validation repertoires had used the same platform as the roughly 680 first-cohort repertoires.

The V gene lost 2 bases and the J gene lost 6 bases, with 22 bases spanning the gap. This CDR3 spans 18 amino acids. The V gene's germline CDR1 is WNHNN and CDR2 SYGVQD (reference sequence). Libraries were prepared by immunoSEQ multiplex PCR; TCRdb keeps only in-frame clonotypes and omits some of them. Counted here are more than 55,000 clones, 89% occurring once; the ten biggest clones make up 15%. Source material: PBMCs. The J gene is TRBJ2-2, the V gene TRBV10-1, with D perhaps matching TRBD1 (6 bases). The receptor was isolated from a woman aged 18-29 years in good health and CMV-seronegative. For the CDR3, the DNA is TGCGCCAGCAGTGAGGGCTTCTCTGGACAGAGCCATTCCGGGGAGCTGTTTTTT. This codes for CASSEGFSGQSHSGELFF.